This TCR beta chain comes out of a study of vaccination effects on CD4 cells after COVID-19. Study-level background: Median timing of post-vaccine samples was 72 days after the second dose.

Using immunoSEQ multiplex PCR, the repertoire was profiled, and TCRdb retains in-frame clones only, with some absent. The sample has around 60,000 clones, more than 70% seen once; the top ten hold 1.2%. CDR1 and CDR2 from the germline V gene are SGHRS and YFSETQ. This CDR3 comprises 14 residues. The V end lost 1 base, the J end lost 2 bases, and 8 bases lay between the germline ends. With the ViraFEST assay, the study expanded antigen-specific CD4+ T cells using viral peptide pools, then sequenced them. Following culture for around 10 days, CD4+ T cells were isolated. It was two doses of either the BNT162b2 or mRNA-1273 vaccine that participants received. The healthy vaccine recipients, who had no prior SARS-CoV-2 infection, showed negative nucleocapsid antibodies. About this clone: Its antigen is as yet unknown.

The starting material was CD4+ T cells from PBMCs cultured with HCoV-229E spike peptides, obtained after COVID-19 vaccination. The TCR sequence derives from a human donor who received a COVID-19 vaccine. The rearrangement uses TRBV5-1 and TRBJ2-3; the D gene is possibly TRBD1 (6 bases). The CDR3 coding sequence is TGCGCCAGCAGCTTGACAGGGCCCACAGATACGCAGTATTTT. Protein product: CASSLTGPTDTQYF.